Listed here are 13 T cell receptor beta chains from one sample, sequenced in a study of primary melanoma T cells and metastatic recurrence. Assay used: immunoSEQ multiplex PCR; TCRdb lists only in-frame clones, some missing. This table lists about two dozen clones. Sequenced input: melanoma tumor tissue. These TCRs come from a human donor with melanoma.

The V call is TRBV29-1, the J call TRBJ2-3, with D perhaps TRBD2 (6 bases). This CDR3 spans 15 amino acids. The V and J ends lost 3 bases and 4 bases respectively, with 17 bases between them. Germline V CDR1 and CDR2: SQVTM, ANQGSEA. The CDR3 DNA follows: TGCAGCGTTGAGGGAGTGCAGGGAGGTGCAGATACGCAGTATTTT. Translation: CSVEGVQGGADTQYF.

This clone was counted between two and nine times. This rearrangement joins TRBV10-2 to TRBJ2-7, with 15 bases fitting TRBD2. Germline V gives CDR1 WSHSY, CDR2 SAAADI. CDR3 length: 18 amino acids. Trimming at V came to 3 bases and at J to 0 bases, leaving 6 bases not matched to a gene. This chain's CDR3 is CASSDPGLAGGRSYEQYF. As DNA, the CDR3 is TGCGCCAGCAGTGACCCGGGACTAGCGGGAGGACGCTCCTACGAGCAGTACTTC.

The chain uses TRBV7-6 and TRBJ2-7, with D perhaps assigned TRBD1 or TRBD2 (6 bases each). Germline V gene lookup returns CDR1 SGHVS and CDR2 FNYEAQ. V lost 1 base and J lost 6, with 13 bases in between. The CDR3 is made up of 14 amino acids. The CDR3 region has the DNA TGTGCCAGCAGCTTAGGCGGGGTCAGGGGCGAGCAGTACTTC. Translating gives CASSLGGVRGEQYF.

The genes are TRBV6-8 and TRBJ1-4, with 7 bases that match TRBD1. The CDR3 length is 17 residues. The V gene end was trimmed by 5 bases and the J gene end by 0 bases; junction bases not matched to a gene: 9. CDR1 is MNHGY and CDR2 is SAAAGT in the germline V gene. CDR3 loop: CASSRQGGGATNEKLFF. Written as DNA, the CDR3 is TGTGCCAGCAGTAGACAGGGAGGGGGTGCAACTAATGAAAAACTGTTTTTT.

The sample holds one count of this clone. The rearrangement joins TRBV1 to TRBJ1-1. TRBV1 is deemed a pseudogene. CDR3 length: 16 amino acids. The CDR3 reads CASSQEGSGGGGEAFF. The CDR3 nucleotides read TGCGCCAGCAGCCAAGAGGGGTCGGGGGGCGGTGGTGAAGCTTTCTTT.

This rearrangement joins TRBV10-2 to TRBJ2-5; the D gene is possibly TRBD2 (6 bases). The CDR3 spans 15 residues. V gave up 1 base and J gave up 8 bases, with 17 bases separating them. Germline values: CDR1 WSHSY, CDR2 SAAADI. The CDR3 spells CASSEFTGRRDTQYF. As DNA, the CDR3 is TGCGCCAGCAGTGAGTTCACTGGCCGGCGGGATACCCAGTACTTC.

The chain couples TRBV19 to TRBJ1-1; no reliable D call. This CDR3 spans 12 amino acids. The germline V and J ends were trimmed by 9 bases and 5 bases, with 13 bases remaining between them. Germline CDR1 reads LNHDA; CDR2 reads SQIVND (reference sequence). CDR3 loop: CASGFRGTEAFF. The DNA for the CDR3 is TGTGCCAGCGGATTCCGGGGAACTGAAGCTTTCTTT.

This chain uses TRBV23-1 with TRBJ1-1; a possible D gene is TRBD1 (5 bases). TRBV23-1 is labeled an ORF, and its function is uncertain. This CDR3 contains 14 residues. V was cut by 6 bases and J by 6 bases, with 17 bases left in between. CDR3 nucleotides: TGCGCCAGCAGCCAAGTTCTTAGACAGCCTGAAGCTTTCTTT. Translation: CASSQVLRQPEAFF.

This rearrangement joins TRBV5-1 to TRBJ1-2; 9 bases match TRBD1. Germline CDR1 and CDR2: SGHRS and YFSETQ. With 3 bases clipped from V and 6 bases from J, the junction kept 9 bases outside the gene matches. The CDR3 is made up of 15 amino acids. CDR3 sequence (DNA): TGCGCCAGCAGCTCTCCGGGACAGGGTTTAGATGGCTACACCTTC. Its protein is CASSSPGQGLDGYTF.

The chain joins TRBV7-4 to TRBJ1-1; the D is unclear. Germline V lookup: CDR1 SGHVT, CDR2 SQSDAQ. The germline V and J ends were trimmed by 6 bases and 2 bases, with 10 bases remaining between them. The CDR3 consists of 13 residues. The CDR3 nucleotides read TGTGCCAGCAGGGCGGGCCTAAACACTGAAGCTTTCTTT. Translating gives CASRAGLNTEAFF.

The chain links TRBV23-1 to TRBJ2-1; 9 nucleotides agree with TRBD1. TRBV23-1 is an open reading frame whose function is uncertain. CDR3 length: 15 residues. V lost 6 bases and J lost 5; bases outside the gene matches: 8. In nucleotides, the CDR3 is TGCGCCAGCAGAAAACAGGGGGCGGGCCACAATGAGCAGTTCTTC. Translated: CASRKQGAGHNEQFF.

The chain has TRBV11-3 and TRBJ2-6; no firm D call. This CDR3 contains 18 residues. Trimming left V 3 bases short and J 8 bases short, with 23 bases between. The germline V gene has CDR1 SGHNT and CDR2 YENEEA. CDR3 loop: CASSFRVRRQSRSNVLTF. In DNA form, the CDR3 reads TGTGCCAGCAGCTTTCGAGTGAGACGACAAAGTCGGTCCAACGTCCTGACTTTC.

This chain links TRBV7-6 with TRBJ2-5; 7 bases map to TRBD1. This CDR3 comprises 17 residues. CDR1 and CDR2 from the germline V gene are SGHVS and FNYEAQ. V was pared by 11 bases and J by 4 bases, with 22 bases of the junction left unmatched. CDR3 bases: TGTGCCGTAAGGCCAGGTACAGGGGACCCCCGGGGAGAGACCCAGTACTTC. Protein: CAVRPGTGDPRGETQYF.